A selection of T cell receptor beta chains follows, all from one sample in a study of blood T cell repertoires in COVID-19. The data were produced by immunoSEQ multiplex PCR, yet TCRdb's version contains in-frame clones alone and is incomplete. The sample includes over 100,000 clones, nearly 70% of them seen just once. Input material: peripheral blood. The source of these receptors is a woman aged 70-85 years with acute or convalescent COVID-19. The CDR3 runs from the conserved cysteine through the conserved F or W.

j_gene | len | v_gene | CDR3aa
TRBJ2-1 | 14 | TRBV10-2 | CASRAGGTYNEQFF
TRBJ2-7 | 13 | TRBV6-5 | CASSYRQGYEQYF
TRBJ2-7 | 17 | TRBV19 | CASSTPLTSGGIYEQYF
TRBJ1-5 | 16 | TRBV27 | CASSLFYGTEDQPQHF
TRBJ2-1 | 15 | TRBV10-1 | CASSPGLAGYNEQFF
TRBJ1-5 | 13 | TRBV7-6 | CASSWGGNQPQHF
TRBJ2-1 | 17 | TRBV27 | CASSYPTRVGSYNEQFF
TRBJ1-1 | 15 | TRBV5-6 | CASSSRVGVITEAFF
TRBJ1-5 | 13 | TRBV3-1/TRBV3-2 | CASSPRGNQPQHF
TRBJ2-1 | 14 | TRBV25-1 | CASRGPGIRDEQFF
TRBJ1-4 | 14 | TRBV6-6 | CASRVGGGEEKLFF
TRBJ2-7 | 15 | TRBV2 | CASSTRRTGRYEQYF
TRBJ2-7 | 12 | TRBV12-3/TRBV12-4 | CASSLIRNEQYF
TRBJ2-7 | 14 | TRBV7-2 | CASSPTSGSHEQYF
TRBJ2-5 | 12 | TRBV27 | CASSSDGETQYF
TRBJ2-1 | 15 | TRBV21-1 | CASSKDPLAGAEQFF
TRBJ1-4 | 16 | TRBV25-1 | CASSEYIDRGREKLFF
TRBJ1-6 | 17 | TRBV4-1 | CASSQDEGGEWNSPLHF
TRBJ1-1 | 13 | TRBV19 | CASQAQGGTEAFF
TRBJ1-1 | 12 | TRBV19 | CASSIEGAKLFF
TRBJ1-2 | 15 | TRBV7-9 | CASSSRTDPPYGYTF
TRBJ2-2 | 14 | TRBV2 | CASSEFGYTGELFF
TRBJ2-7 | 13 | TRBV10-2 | CAGSRGEEYEQYF
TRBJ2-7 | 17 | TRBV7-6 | CASSLASLAGGSYEQYF
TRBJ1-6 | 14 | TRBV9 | CASSLTGDNSPLHF
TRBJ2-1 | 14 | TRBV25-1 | CASSEVGVHNEQFF
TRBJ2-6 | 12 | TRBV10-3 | CAIFTGANVLTF
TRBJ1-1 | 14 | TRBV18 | CASSYRDSYTEAFF
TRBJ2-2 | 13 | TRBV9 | CASSGGQGGELFF
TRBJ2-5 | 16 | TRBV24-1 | CATSDLGGAGGETQYF
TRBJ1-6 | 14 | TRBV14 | CASSMDFYNSPLHF
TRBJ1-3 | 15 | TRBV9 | CASSGTGEAGNTIYF
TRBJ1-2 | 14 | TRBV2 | CASSELGTGDGYTF
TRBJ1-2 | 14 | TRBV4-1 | CASSQEQGYYGYTF
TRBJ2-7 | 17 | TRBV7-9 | CASSRPSTGTDSYEQYF
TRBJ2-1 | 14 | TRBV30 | CAWRLAGPYNEQFF
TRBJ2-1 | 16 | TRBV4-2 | CASSQGPGAAYNEQFF
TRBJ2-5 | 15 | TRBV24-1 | CATSDPQGARETQYF
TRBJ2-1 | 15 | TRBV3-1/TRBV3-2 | CASSQAGGTYNEQFF
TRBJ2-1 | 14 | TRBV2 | CASKDRDRENEQFF
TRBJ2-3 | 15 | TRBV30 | CAWSVVGALTDTQYF